These 23 T cell receptor beta chains were all obtained from the same sample, sequenced in a study of T cell responses to AZD1222 COVID-19 vaccine. Generated by immunoSEQ multiplex PCR, the TCRdb table keeps only in-frame clones and is missing some. The table lists some 80,000 clones, 70% to 90% of them singletons. The specimen comprised peripheral blood, sampled 28 days after the second dose of the MenACWY control vaccine. Receptors originate from an adult who received the MenACWY meningococcal vaccine as a control.

The chain carries TRBV9 and TRBJ2-5; D tentatively fits TRBD1 or TRBD2 (5 bases each). The CDR3 consists of 14 residues. Germline lookup yields CDR1 SGDLS and CDR2 YYNGEE. Deletions cut 4 bases from V and 1 base from J, with 11 bases between. This chain's CDR3 is CASSSEGSQETQYF. The CDR3 DNA is TGTGCCAGCAGCTCTGAGGGGTCCCAAGAGACCCAGTACTTC.

The gene calls are TRBV5-6 and TRBJ2-5; D perhaps matches TRBD1 (5 bases). V was clipped by 1 base and J by 5 bases, with 12 bases between them. Per the germline V gene, CDR1 is SGHDT and CDR2 is YYEEEE. The CDR3 covers 14 residues. The CDR3, as DNA: TGTGCCAGCAGCTTGTACTCAGGGATGGAGACCCAGTACTTC. Its translation: CASSLYSGMETQYF.

The rearrangement joins TRBV2 to TRBJ2-7; 7 bases map to TRBD1. The CDR3 extends over 13 amino acids. The V gene end was trimmed by 4 bases and the J gene end by 1 base; junction bases not matched to a gene: 1. Germline CDR1 SNHLY, CDR2 FYNNEI. CDR3 residues: CASSGGQSYEQYF. CDR3 DNA sequence: TGTGCCAGCAGTGGGGGACAGTCCTACGAGCAGTACTTC.

This clone rates as medium-sized. The rearrangement uses TRBV11-1 and TRBJ2-7; D ambiguous. The V gene lost 1 base and the J gene lost 2 bases, with 12 bases spanning the gap. This CDR3 spans 15 amino acids. Germline CDR1 is SGHAT and CDR2 is FQDESV (reference sequence). The CDR3 coding sequence is TGTGCCAGCAGCTTAGATTTATCGCAGACCTACGAGCAGTACTTC. Its translation is CASSLDLSQTYEQYF.

The V call is TRBV15, the J call TRBJ1-2; no clear D. Germline CDR1 reads LNHNV; CDR2 reads YYDKDF (reference sequence). V was shortened by 4 bases and J by 7 bases, with 13 bases between the two germline ends. The CDR3 loop spans 13 amino acids. The CDR3 protein is CATSTPQLGGYTF. The DNA for the CDR3 is TGTGCCACCAGCACCCCACAGCTCGGTGGCTACACCTTC. Looking up the rest from reference TRBV15 and TRBJ1-2 gives the full variable domain: DAMVIQNPRYQVTQFGKPVTLSCSQTLNHNVMYWYQQKSSQAPKLLFHYYDKDFNNEADTPDNFQSRRPNTSFCFLDIRSPGLGDTAMYLCATSTPQLGGYTFGSGTRLTVV.

This clone was recorded a few times. This chain links TRBV7-2 with TRBJ2-7, with TRBD2 matching over 14 bases. With 5 bases clipped from V and 6 bases from J, the junction kept 12 bases outside the gene matches. The CDR3 sequence is 17 residues long. The V gene's germline CDR1 is SGHTA and CDR2 FQGNSA. The CDR3 DNA reads as TGTGCCAGCAGCGGACTAGCGGGGGGCTTCACTCTACGCGAGCAGTACTTC. Translating it yields CASSGLAGGFTLREQYF.

V gene TRBV3-1 (or the pseudogene TRBV3-2) combines with J gene TRBJ1-1; D unclear. Germline values: CDR1 LGHDT, CDR2 YNNKEL (reference sequence). Trimming pared 1 base from V and 7 bases from J, leaving 10 bases between. This CDR3 spans 13 amino acids. The CDR3, as DNA: TGTGCCAGCAGCCAAGGAGCGACACTTGAAGCTTTCTTT. Amino acid sequence: CASSQGATLEAFF.

This clone showed up just once. V gene TRBV6-2 or TRBV6-3 combines with J gene TRBJ2-3, with D perhaps matching TRBD2 (6 bases). V was clipped by 6 bases and J by 0 bases, with 22 bases between them. CDR3 length equals 18 residues. Germline-derived CDR1 and CDR2 are MNHEY and SVGEGT. This chain's CDR3 is CASSTTPGAGISTDTQYF. CDR3 coding DNA: TGTGCCAGCAGCACTACTCCTGGGGCGGGGATTAGCACAGATACGCAGTATTTT.

V usage is TRBV7-9 and J usage is TRBJ1-1; a weak D match, TRBD1 (6 bases). Trimming shortened V by 1 base and J by 6 bases, and 15 bases separated the two germline ends. The germline V gene has CDR1 SEHNR and CDR2 FQNEAQ (reference sequence). The CDR3 runs to 15 residues. The CDR3 loop is CASSLEWGARAEAFF. The CDR3, as DNA: TGTGCCAGCAGCTTAGAATGGGGGGCTCGGGCTGAAGCTTTCTTT.

The chain is built from TRBV14 and TRBJ1-2; D unresolved. The germline CDR1 and CDR2 sequences are SGHDN and FVKESK. The CDR3 has 13 amino acids. V was cut by 5 bases and J by 4 bases, with 11 bases left in between. This chain's CDR3 is CASSYGRTYGYTF. Here the CDR3 DNA reads TGTGCCAGCAGCTACGGACGGACCTATGGCTACACCTTC.

The chain recombines TRBV15 with TRBJ1-4, with TRBD1 matching 7 bases. Germline lookup yields CDR1 LNHNV and CDR2 YYDKDF (reference sequence). The CDR3 runs to 14 residues. Unmatched junction bases numbered 2, after V lost 3 bases and J lost 4 bases. The chain's CDR3 is CATSRDRSNEKLFF. CDR3 DNA: TGTGCCACCAGCAGGGACAGGAGTAATGAAAAACTGTTTTTT.

This rearrangement joins TRBV19 to TRBJ1-2; TRBD1 is a possible D gene (6 bases). Germline V gene lookup returns CDR1 LNHDA and CDR2 SQIVND (reference sequence). The CDR3 has 13 amino acids. Deletions cut 6 bases from V and 7 bases from J, with 15 bases between. The CDR3 here is CASRSDRSRGYTF. The CDR3 nucleotides read TGTGCCAGTAGATCAGACAGGTCCCGTGGCTACACCTTC.

The chain couples TRBV6-6 to TRBJ2-1, with TRBD1 matching 7 bases. Looked up from germline, CDR1 is MNHNY and CDR2 is SVGAGI (reference sequence). With 6 bases clipped from V and 10 bases from J, the junction kept 9 bases outside the gene matches. This CDR3 is 13 amino acids long. CDR3 bases: TGTGCCAGCAGCTATGACAGGGCTGGGGAGCAGTTCTTC. This translates into CASSYDRAGEQFF.

V gene TRBV4-2 combines with J gene TRBJ1-4, with a weak D call TRBD1 (6 bases). CDR1 is LGHNA, CDR2 YNFKEQ, per germline. Trimming stripped 1 base from V and 7 bases from J, with 19 bases between. The CDR3 contains 17 residues. In DNA form, the CDR3 reads TGTGCCAGCAGCCAAGTGGAAGGCGGCGGAGGGGGTGAAAAACTGTTTTTT. Residues: CASSQVEGGGGGEKLFF.

CDR3 nucleotides: TGTGCCTGGAGCCGGGCGGGGGAGCAGTACTTC. Its translation is CAWSRAGEQYF. The chain couples TRBV30 to TRBJ2-7; a possible D gene is TRBD2 (6 bases). V lost 3 bases, J lost 7 bases, and 10 bases lay in between. The germline V gene has CDR1 GTSNPN and CDR2 SVGIG (reference sequence). The CDR3 spans 11 residues. Using reference TRBV30 and TRBJ2-7 for the parts outside the CDR3, the full variable domain is SQTIHQWPATLVQPVGSPLSLECTVEGTSNPNLYWYRQAAGRGLQLLFYSVGIGQISSEVPQNLSASRPQDRQFILSSKKLLLSDSGFYLCAWSRAGEQYFGPGTRLTVT.

This chain links TRBV2 with TRBJ2-7; possible D gene TRBD1, 6 bases. The CDR3 has 13 amino acids. From germline, CDR1 is SNHLY and CDR2 FYNNEI. Trimming removed 3 bases from V and 4 bases from J, with 10 bases in between. The CDR3 here is CASSDQGLYEQYF. CDR3 nucleotides: TGTGCCAGCAGTGATCAGGGGTTGTACGAGCAGTACTTC.

This clone was observed a handful of times. The rearrangement links TRBV19 to TRBJ2-2, with D possibly matching TRBD2 (5 bases). There are 15 residues in the CDR3. With 1 base removed from V and 3 bases from J, the gap between germline ends came to 9 bases. Germline V gene sequence: CDR1 LNHDA, CDR2 SQIVND (reference sequence). The CDR3 region is CASSIAGVDTGELFF. Written as DNA, the CDR3 is TGTGCCAGTAGTATAGCCGGGGTGGACACCGGGGAGCTGTTTTTT.

V is TRBV15 and J is TRBJ1-3; D remains unclear. CDR3 size: 14 residues. CDR1 is LNHNV and CDR2 is YYDKDF in the germline V gene (reference sequence). V was clipped by 0 bases and J by 7 bases, with 10 bases between them. This CDR3 is CATSRDTSANTIYF. In nucleotides, the CDR3 is TGTGCCACCAGCAGAGATACCAGTGCGAACACCATATATTTT.

This clone was observed a single time. The chain joins TRBV29-1 to TRBJ1-1, with 8 bases identical to TRBD1. The length of the CDR3 is 14 residues. Trimming cost V 7 bases and J 1 base; bases outside gene matches: 8. Germline CDR1 is SQVTM and CDR2 is ANQGSEA. In DNA form, the CDR3 reads TGCAGCGGGCGGGCAGGGGGCACGAACACTGAAGCTTTCTTT. This sequence encodes CSGRAGGTNTEAFF. Full variable domain (outside the CDR3, taken from reference TRBV29-1 and TRBJ1-1): SAVISQKPSRDICQRGTSLTIQCQVDSQVTMMFWYRQQPGQSLTLIATANQGSEATYESGFVIDKFPISRPNLTFSTLTVSNMSPEDSSIYLCSGRAGGTNTEAFFGQGTRLTVV.

This clone was seen once. The chain combines TRBV19 with TRBJ1-5, with TRBD1 matching 9 bases. The CDR3 is made up of 14 amino acids. V trimming: 3 bases; J trimming: 5 bases; junction bases outside the gene matches: 2. CDR1 and CDR2 (germline): LNHDA, SQIVND (reference sequence). The CDR3 DNA reads TGTGCCAGTAGTATTCGACAGGGGGATCAGCCCCAGCATTTT. It is translated as CASSIRQGDQPQHF.

V gene TRBV5-4 combines with J gene TRBJ1-1; no clear D gene. Germline assignment: CDR1 SGHNT and CDR2 YYREEE (reference sequence). The CDR3 runs 18 residues. Deletions cut 4 bases from V and 0 bases from J, with 22 bases between. CDR3 sequence: CASSDPGRQTIMNTEAFF. In DNA, the CDR3 is TGTGCCAGCAGCGATCCCGGTCGACAAACTATCATGAACACTGAAGCTTTCTTT.

This clone has a single count. The gene calls are TRBV5-1 and TRBJ2-2; D is uncertain. Trimming took off 1 base at V and 1 base at J, with 8 bases between the two ends. The CDR3 sequence is 15 residues long. CDR1 is SGHRS and CDR2 is YFSETQ in the germline V gene. This CDR3 reads CASSLSPGNTGELFF. CDR3 nucleotides: TGCGCCAGCAGCTTGTCCCCAGGGAACACCGGGGAGCTGTTTTTT.

J is TRBJ1-5 and V is TRBV7-2; TRBD1 agrees at 9 bases. Per germline, CDR1 SGHTA and CDR2 FQGNSA. With V trimmed by 4 bases and J by 4 bases, 2 bases remained unmatched. The CDR3 has 14 residues. CDR3 bases: TGTGCCAGCAGCTCGGGACAGGGAAATCAGCCCCAGCATTTT. Protein: CASSSGQGNQPQHF.